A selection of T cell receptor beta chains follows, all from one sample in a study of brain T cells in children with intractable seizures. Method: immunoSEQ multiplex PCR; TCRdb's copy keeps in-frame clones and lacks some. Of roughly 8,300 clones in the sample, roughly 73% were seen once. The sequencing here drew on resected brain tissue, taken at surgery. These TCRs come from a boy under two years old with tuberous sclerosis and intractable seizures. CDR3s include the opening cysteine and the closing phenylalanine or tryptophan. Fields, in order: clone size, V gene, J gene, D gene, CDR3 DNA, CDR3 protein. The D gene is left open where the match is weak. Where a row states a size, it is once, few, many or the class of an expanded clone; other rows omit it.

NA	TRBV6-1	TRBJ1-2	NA	TGTGCCATCCTTATGGGCGGGGGGCTCGGCTACACCTTC	CAILMGGGLGYTF
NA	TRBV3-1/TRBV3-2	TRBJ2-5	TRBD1	TGTGCCAGCAGCTTCGGACAGGGGGCGGGGGAGACCCAGTACTTC	CASSFGQGAGETQYF
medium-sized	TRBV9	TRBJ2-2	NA	TGTGCCAGCAGCGTAGCTACAGATAACACCGGGGAGCTGTTTTTT	CASSVATDNTGELFF
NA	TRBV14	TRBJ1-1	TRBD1	TGTGCCACCTCGGGACAGGGGGGGGCCACTGAAGCTTTCTTT	CATSGQGGATEAFF
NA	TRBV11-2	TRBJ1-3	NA	TGTGCCAGCACCAGACCGGGGGGCACCATATATTTT	CASTRPGGTIYF
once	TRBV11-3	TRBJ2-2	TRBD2	TGTGCCAGCAGCTTAGCAGGCGGGAGGGGAAACACCGGGGAGCTGTTTTTT	CASSLAGGRGNTGELFF
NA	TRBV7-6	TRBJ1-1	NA	TGTGCCAGCAGCTTAGGCGCCTCCATGAACACTGAAGCTTTCTTT	CASSLGASMNTEAFF
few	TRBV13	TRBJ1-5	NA	TGTGCCAGCAGCTTGGGCAGAAGCAATCAGCCCCAGCATTTT	CASSLGRSNQPQHF
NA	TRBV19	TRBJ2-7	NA	TGTGCCAGTAGTATAACCTCCGTGGCTTCTGGAGGGTCCTACGAGCAGTACTTC	CASSITSVASGGSYEQYF
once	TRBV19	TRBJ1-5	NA	TGTGCCAGTAGTATTTCATCAGGAAGCAATCAGCCCCAGCATTTT	CASSISSGSNQPQHF
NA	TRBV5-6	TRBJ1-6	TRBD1	TGTGCCAGCAGCTTCGACAGGGGGGGCTCCTATAATTCACCCCTCCACTTT	CASSFDRGGSYNSPLHF
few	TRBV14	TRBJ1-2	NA	TGTGCCAGCAGCCAAGAGACCAGGGACCTTAGAATGAGCTACACCTTC	CASSQETRDLRMSYTF
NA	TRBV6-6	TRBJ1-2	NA	TGTGCCCTAAAAGAGGTTAACTATGGCTACACCTTC	CALKEVNYGYTF
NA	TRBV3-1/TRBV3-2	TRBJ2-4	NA	TGTGCCAGCAGCCAAGAAGGTAGAGGACCGAAGTACTTC	CASSQEGRGPKYF
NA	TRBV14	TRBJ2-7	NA	TGTGCCAGCAGCCCCAGATTGAGTAGCGCGACCTACGAGCAGTACTTC	CASSPRLSSATYEQYF
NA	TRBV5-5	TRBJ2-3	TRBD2	TGTGCCAGCAGCCTTGCGTGGCGGGGGGGGCCGAGTAGCACAGATACGCAGTATTTT	CASSLAWRGGPSSTDTQYF
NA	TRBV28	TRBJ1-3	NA	TGTGCCAGCAGTTTACCGACAGTCGTCACTGGAAACACCATATATTTT	CASSLPTVVTGNTIYF
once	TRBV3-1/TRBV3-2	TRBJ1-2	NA	TGTGCCAGCAGCCAAGGAGGGAACTATGGCTACACCTTC	CASSQGGNYGYTF
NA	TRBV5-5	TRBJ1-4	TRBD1	TGTGCCAGCAGCAGTTGGGACAGTAATGAAAAACTGTTTTTT	CASSSWDSNEKLFF
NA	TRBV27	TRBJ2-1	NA	TGTGCCAGCAGTTACCGACAGTATTTTGAGCAGTTCTTC	CASSYRQYFEQFF
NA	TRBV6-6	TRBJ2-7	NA	TGTGCCAGCAGATCCCCCGCAGGAGAGGTGTTC	CASRSPAGEVF
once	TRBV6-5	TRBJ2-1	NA	TGTGCCAGCAGTTACCACGGGGAATACAATGAGCAGTTCTTC	CASSYHGEYNEQFF
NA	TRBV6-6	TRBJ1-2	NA	TGTGCCATCCGGACGTCCGTTTATGGCTACACCTTC	CAIRTSVYGYTF
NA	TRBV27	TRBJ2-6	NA	TGTGCCAGCAAAGTCAGCAATTCTGGGGCCAACGTCCTGACTTTC	CASKVSNSGANVLTF
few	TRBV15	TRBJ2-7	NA	TGTGCCACCAGCAGAGTCGGGGACGGGGGCTCCTACGAGCAGTACTTC	CATSRVGDGGSYEQYF
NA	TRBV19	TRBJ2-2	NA	TGTGCCAGTAGTTCGGGTTTAGTCGGGGAGCTGTTTTTT	CASSSGLVGELFF